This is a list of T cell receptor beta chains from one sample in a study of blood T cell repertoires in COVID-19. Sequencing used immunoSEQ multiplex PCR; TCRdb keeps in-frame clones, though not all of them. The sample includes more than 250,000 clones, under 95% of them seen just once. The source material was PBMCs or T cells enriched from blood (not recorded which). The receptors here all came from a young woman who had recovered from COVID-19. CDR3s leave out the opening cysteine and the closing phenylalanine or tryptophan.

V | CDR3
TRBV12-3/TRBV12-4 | ASSLRGTGELF
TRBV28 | ASRGPGQAYGYT
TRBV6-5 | ASSYSMLPSGYGYT
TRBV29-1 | SVDVENGYT
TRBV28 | ASSSLGVGSNEQF
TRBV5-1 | ASSADYYEQY
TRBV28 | ASSSYIRHEQF
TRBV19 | ATNTGTRGYNEQF
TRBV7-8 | ASSPRQDVPYEQY
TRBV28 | ASSLASGANGNTIY
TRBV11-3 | ASGLHRGNTEAF
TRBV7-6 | ASSLGTVETQY
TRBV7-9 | ASSIRLAGQETQY
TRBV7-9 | ASSSTRPGTYNEQF
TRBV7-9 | ASSLDPRGTQETQY
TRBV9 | ASSVGEGVALEQY
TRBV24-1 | ATSDLVGKLF
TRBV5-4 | ASSMTSLDTQY
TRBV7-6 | ASSSSGDPNNEQF
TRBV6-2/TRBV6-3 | ASSERAAHTYEQY
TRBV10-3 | AISVSDRPYEQY
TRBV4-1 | ASSQGLAGVGTQY